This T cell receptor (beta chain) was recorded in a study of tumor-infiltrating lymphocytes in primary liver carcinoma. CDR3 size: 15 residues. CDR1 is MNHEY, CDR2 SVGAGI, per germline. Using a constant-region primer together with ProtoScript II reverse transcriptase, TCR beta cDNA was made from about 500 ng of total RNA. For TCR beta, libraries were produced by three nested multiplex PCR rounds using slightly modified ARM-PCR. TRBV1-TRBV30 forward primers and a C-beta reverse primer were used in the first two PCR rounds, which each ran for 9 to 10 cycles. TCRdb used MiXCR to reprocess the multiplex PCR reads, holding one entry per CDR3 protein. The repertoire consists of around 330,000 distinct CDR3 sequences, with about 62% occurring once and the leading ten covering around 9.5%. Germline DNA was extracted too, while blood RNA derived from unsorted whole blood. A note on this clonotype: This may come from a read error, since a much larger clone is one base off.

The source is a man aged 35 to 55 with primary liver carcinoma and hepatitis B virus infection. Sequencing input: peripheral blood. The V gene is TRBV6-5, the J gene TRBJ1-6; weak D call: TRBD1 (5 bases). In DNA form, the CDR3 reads TGTGCCAACAGTTACATGGACACGGAGAATTCACCCCTCCACTTT. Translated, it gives CANSYMDTENSPLHF.